The next 29 T cell receptor beta chains were all read from a single sample in a study of T cell clonality in common variable immunodeficiency (dated by TCRdb to 2014 to 2015). To prepare the library, the immunoSEQ multiplex PCR assay was applied. The table comes from immuneACCESS by way of TCRdb, which keeps in-frame sequences with V and J called. Part of the clones is missing from these tables; in studies checked, under half for an unresolved V gene and the rest for unknown reasons. For this sample the table reports some 28,000 clones, with no clone seen just once. The ten biggest clones cover around an eighth of the sample. Input material: peripheral blood mononuclear cells. Receptor source: a person aged 18-69 years in good health.

This clone was detected ten times or more. Read coverage stops 3 residues before the CDR3 terminus; the germline J gene supplies the remainder. The V call is TRBV6-2 or TRBV6-3, the J call TRBJ2-5; 7 bases are shared with TRBD1. Germline CDR1 reads MNHEY; CDR2 reads SVGEGT. CDR3 size: 14 residues. The V gene end was trimmed by 7 bases and the J gene end by 5 bases; junction bases not matched to a gene: 10. CDR3 DNA, as far as it was read: TGTGCCAGCACACTAAGGGGACAGTGGGAGACC. This translates into CASTLRGQWET. The entire CDR3 sequence reads CASTLRGQWETQYF.

This clone appeared many times. The CDR3 DNA, read in part, is TGCGCCAGCAGTGAAACTCCTGCCCGTTCGCTACCCCCTTACAATGAG. It encodes CASSETPARSLPPYNE. The whole CDR3 region reads CASSETPARSLPPYNEQFF. V is TRBV10-1 and J is TRBJ2-1, with D hard to call. The read stops 3 residues short of the end of the CDR3; the missing end is completed from the germline J gene. The V end lost 3 bases, the J end lost 4 bases, and 25 bases lay between the germline ends. CDR3 length: 19 amino acids. The V gene's germline CDR1 is WNHNN and CDR2 SYGVQD (reference sequence).

Many counts were recorded for this clone. Coverage ceases 3 residues before the CDR3 finishes, and the germline J gene fills in the end. The V call is TRBV6-2 or TRBV6-3, the J call TRBJ1-1; the D is unclear. CDR1 is MNHEY and CDR2 is SVGEGT in the germline V gene. The CDR3 is 11 amino acids. The CDR3 here is CASRDLGAAFF. CDR3 DNA, as far as it was read: TGTGCCAGCAGAGACCTAGGAGCA.

At least ten counts were recorded for this clone. With the read ending 3 residues before the CDR3 end, the germline J gene is used to fill in that end. V usage is TRBV18 and J usage is TRBJ1-2; 8 bases are shared with TRBD1. Per the germline V gene, CDR1 is KGHSH and CDR2 is LQKENI. CDR3 length equals 15 residues. With 6 bases clipped from V and 2 bases from J, the junction kept 8 bases outside the gene matches. Incomplete CDR3 DNA: TGTGCCAGCTCCCGATCGACAGGGGAGAACTATGGC. Residues: CASSRSTGENYG. The entire CDR3 is CASSRSTGENYGYTF.

About this clone: The missing CDR3 end, 3 residues past where the read stops, is filled in from the germline J gene. The chain joins TRBV5-1 to TRBJ2-3; TRBD1 agrees at 7 bases. The CDR3 runs 15 residues. Trimming removed 0 bases from V and 1 base from J; junction bases left unmatched: 2. Germline CDR1 is SGHRS and CDR2 is YFSETQ. The CDR3 loop is CASSLVTGGTDTQYF. CDR3 DNA (partial): TGCGCCAGCAGCTTGGTAACAGGGGGCACAGATACG.

Comment on this clone: Coverage ceases 3 residues before the CDR3 finishes, and the germline J gene fills in the end. The V call is TRBV7-9, the J call TRBJ1-2; the D gene is possibly TRBD1 (6 bases). This CDR3 is built from 12 residues. Germline V gene lookup returns CDR1 SEHNR and CDR2 FQNEAQ (reference sequence). Trimming stripped 2 bases from V and 6 bases from J, with 7 bases between. The sequenced part of the CDR3 DNA is TGTGCCAGCAGCTTAAACAGGGATGGC. Its translation is CASSLNRDG. The full CDR3 protein reads CASSLNRDGYTF. Variable domain in full (rest from reference TRBV7-9 and TRBJ1-2): DTGVSQNPRHKITKRGQNVTFRCDPISEHNRLYWYRQTLGQGPEFLTYFQNEAQLEKSRLLSDRFSAERPKGSFSTLEIQRTEQGDSAMYLCASSLNRDGYTFGSGTRLTVV.

This clone was observed at least ten times. The CDR3 extends 3 residues past the end of the read, so its final part is completed from the germline J gene. The chain uses TRBV7-3 and TRBJ2-1; 11 bases match TRBD1. CDR1 is SGHTA, CDR2 FQGTGA, per germline. The V segment lost 3 bases and the J segment 6 bases; nucleotides outside the gene matches: 7. CDR3 length: 16 residues. The CDR3 loop reads CASSLAGTGGINEQFF. CDR3 DNA (partial): TGTGCCAGCAGCTTGGCCGGGACAGGGGGAATCAATGAG.

Ten or more counts support this clone. The read ends 3 residues early relative to the CDR3; the germline J gene fills the gap. The V gene is TRBV29-1, the J gene TRBJ2-7; 10 nucleotides agree with TRBD1. V shed 7 bases, J shed 2 bases, and the junction held 8 bases outside the gene matches. The germline V gene encodes CDR1 SQVTM and CDR2 ANQGSEA. The CDR3 consists of 14 residues. The chain's CDR3 is CSGSFGTGAYEQYF. CDR3 DNA, as far as it was read: TGCAGCGGGTCGTTCGGGACAGGGGCCTACGAG.

This clone was detected many times. The read terminates 3 residues ahead of where the CDR3 ends, so the germline J gene completes it. The V and J genes are TRBV20-1 and TRBJ2-5; 7 bases line up with TRBD1. The germline gives CDR1 DFQATT, CDR2 SNEGSKA (reference sequence). The CDR3 is 13 amino acids. The part of the CDR3 DNA that was read is TGCGGATCGACAGGGATTAAACAAGAGACC. Amino acids: CGSTGIKQET. The CDR3, in full, reads CGSTGIKQETQYF.

As to this clone: The CDR3 end falls 3 residues outside the read, so it is completed with the germline J gene. The J gene is TRBJ1-6, the V gene TRBV11-3, with D unclear. The CDR3 contains 11 residues. In germline, CDR1 is SGHNT, CDR2 YENEEA. CDR3 DNA (partial): TGTGCCAGCAGCTTACGCCAGACC. It codes for CASSLRQT. The whole CDR3 reads CASSLRQTLHF.

This clone appeared a few times. The CDR3 end is not reached by the read, which stops 3 residues before it; the germline J gene fills it in. The chain employs TRBV5-6 and TRBJ1-4, with TRBD1 matching over 7 bases. CDR3 length: 14 amino acids. The germline V gene has CDR1 SGHDT and CDR2 YYEEEE. CDR3 residues: CASSSLDRDSPLFF. The CDR3 DNA, read in part, is TGTGCCAGCAGCTCCCTCGACAGGGACTCACCA. Full variable domain (missing parts from reference TRBV5-6 and TRBJ1-4): DAGVTQSPTHLIKTRGQQVTLRCSPKSGHDTVSWYQQALGQGPQFIFQYYEEEERQRGNFPDRFSGHQFPNYSSELNVNALLLGDSALYLCASSSLDRDSPLFFGSGTQLSVL.

The sample holds many counts of this clone. The sequence runs out 3 residues before the end of the CDR3; the remainder is reconstructed from the germline J gene. The gene calls are TRBV19 and TRBJ2-1; TRBD2 agrees at 9 bases. The length of the CDR3 is 14 residues. V shed 5 bases, J shed 4 bases, and the junction held 3 bases outside the gene matches. The germline V gene has CDR1 LNHDA and CDR2 SQIVND (reference sequence). The CDR3 protein is CASSLRGGYNEQFF. The CDR3 DNA, read in part, is TGTGCCAGTAGTTTGCGGGGGGGATACAATGAG.

This clone was seen a handful of times. The observed sequence ends 3 residues before the CDR3 terminus, with the missing tail filled in from the germline J gene. The chain carries TRBV7-8 and TRBJ2-1, with TRBD1 matching 7 bases. The CDR3 loop spans 13 amino acids. The trim removed 3 bases at V and 6 bases at J, leaving 2 bases unmatched. In germline, CDR1 is SGHVS, CDR2 FQNEAQ. Partial CDR3 DNA: TGTGCCAGCAGCTTCTGGACAGGCAATGAG. This encodes CASSFWTGNE. The full CDR3 is CASSFWTGNEQFF.

This clone has ten or more counts. The CDR3 extends 3 residues past the end of the read, so its final part is completed from the germline J gene. The chain uses TRBV7-9 and TRBJ2-1; weak D call: TRBD1 (5 bases). Germline V gene sequence: CDR1 SEHNR, CDR2 FQNEAQ (reference sequence). The ends were cut back, 5 bases at V and 8 bases at J, with 13 bases in the middle. This CDR3 is 13 amino acids long. The CDR3 is CASSPPRVDEQFF. CDR3 DNA (partial): TGTGCCAGCAGCCCCCCCAGGGTTGATGAG.

This clone was picked up many times. The read finishes 3 residues shy of the CDR3 end, and the germline J gene is used to complete it. The V and J genes are TRBV5-1 and TRBJ1-3, with 8 bases lining up with TRBD1. CDR1 and CDR2 from the germline V gene are SGHRS and YFSETQ. V dropped 3 bases and J dropped 0; count of bases not matched to a gene: 8. This CDR3 comprises 17 residues. CDR3 protein: CASSSLTGGSSGNTIYF. The DNA read from the CDR3 is TGCGCCAGCAGCTCTCTCACAGGGGGATCCTCTGGAAACACC.

The table lists this clone with many counts. The CDR3 extends 3 residues past the end of the read, so its final part is completed from the germline J gene. The J gene is TRBJ1-1, the V gene TRBV29-1; 9 bases fit TRBD1. Germline assignment: CDR1 SQVTM and CDR2 ANQGSEA. The CDR3 covers 15 residues. The CDR3 bases that were read are TGCAGCGTTGCGAGTACCGGGACAGGGATAACCGAA. Protein: CSVASTGTGITE. The full CDR3 reads CSVASTGTGITEAFF.

This clone showed up many times. The CDR3 end falls 3 residues outside the read, so it is completed with the germline J gene. The chain uses TRBV5-1 and TRBJ1-4; 7 positions agree with TRBD1. The germline V gene encodes CDR1 SGHRS and CDR2 YFSETQ. This CDR3 is 12 amino acids long. V lost 3 bases and J lost 8; bases outside the gene matches: 1. The CDR3 sequence is CASSWTGEKLFF. CDR3 DNA, as far as it was read: TGCGCCAGCAGCTGGACAGGCGAAAAA. Looking up the rest from reference TRBV5-1 and TRBJ1-4 gives the full variable domain: KAGVTQTPRYLIKTRGQQVTLSCSPISGHRSVSWYQQTPGQGLQFLFEYFSETQRNKGNFPGRFSGRQFSNSRSEMNVSTLELGDSALYLCASSWTGEKLFFGSGTQLSVL.

At least ten counts were recorded for this clone. The CDR3 end lies 3 residues beyond the end of the read and is filled in from the germline J gene. The gene calls are TRBV20-1 and TRBJ1-3; no definite D call. Deletions cut 0 bases from V and 1 base from J, with 4 bases between. The CDR3 extends over 13 amino acids. The germline V gene encodes CDR1 DFQATT and CDR2 SNEGSKA (reference sequence). The CDR3 DNA, read in part, is TGCAGTGCTAGAGATCAGTCTGGAAACACC. The encoded protein is CSARDQSGNT. Given in full, the CDR3 is CSARDQSGNTIYF.

A word on this clone: The read terminates 3 residues ahead of where the CDR3 ends, so the germline J gene completes it. V gene TRBV7-2 combines with J gene TRBJ2-3; perhaps TRBD1 as D (6 bases). The germline V and J ends were trimmed by 1 base and 3 bases, with 11 bases remaining between them. CDR1 and CDR2 from the germline V gene are SGHTA and FQGNSA. The CDR3 length is 15 residues. The CDR3 DNA, read in part, is TGTGCCAGCAGCTTAGTAGCAGGGGAGACAGATACG. Its translation is CASSLVAGETDT. The full-length CDR3 reads as CASSLVAGETDTQYF. Full variable domain (missing parts from reference TRBV7-2 and TRBJ2-3): GAGVSQSPSNKVTEKGKDVELRCDPISGHTALYWYRQSLGQGLEFLIYFQGNSAPDKSGLPSDRFSAERTGGSVSTLTIQRTQQEDSAVYLCASSLVAGETDTQYFGPGTRLTVL.

This clone was picked up many times. From the germline J gene comes the end of the CDR3, since the read stops 3 residues before it. The chain couples TRBV12-3 or TRBV12-4 to TRBJ1-5; 10 positions agree with TRBD1. The CDR3 runs 15 residues. V lost 3 bases, J lost 6 bases, and 5 bases stayed unmatched. CDR3 DNA, as far as it was read: TGTGCCAGCAGTTTCCGACAGGGGGCGATTCAGCCC. Translating it yields CASSFRQGAIQP. In full, the CDR3 is CASSFRQGAIQPQHF.

This clone appeared many times. The CDR3 goes on 3 residues after the read ends, and that part is filled in from the germline J gene. The chain couples TRBV7-3 to TRBJ2-2, with D unresolved. The CDR3 has 17 residues. Germline V CDR1 and CDR2: SGHTA, FQGTGA. Trimming stripped 1 base from V and 3 bases from J, with 15 bases between. CDR3 amino acids: CASSLSPIGPYTGELFF. Partial CDR3 DNA: TGTGCCAGCAGCTTAAGCCCCATTGGCCCCTACACCGGGGAG.

The sample holds many counts of this clone. Relative to the germline gene, one junction end is altered; a read error may explain this. The DNA ends 3 residues before the CDR3 does, and the rest of the CDR3 is filled in from the germline J gene. The same CDR3 can be traced to other DNA sequences in this sample. The chain carries TRBV7-7 and TRBJ2-6; D gene unclear. Germline assignment: CDR1 SSHAT and CDR2 FNYEAQ (reference sequence). This CDR3 contains 15 residues. The CDR3 bases that were read are TGTGCTAGCAGCTTAGATAGCTCTGGGGCCAACGTC. Its translation: CASSLDSSGANV. The full CDR3 protein reads CASSLDSSGANVLTF.

This clone was seen only a few times. The read is 3 residues too short to cover the CDR3 end, so that end is filled in from the germline J gene. This sequence joins TRBV11-2 and TRBJ2-3, with a tentative D call TRBD2 (6 bases). The germline V gene has CDR1 SGHAT and CDR2 FQNNGV. CDR3 size: 13 residues. Trimming took off 3 bases at V and 8 bases at J, with 12 bases between the two ends. CDR3 DNA (partial): TGTGCCAGCAGCTTTGGTTCCGGGGGTACG. Protein product: CASSFGSGGT. The CDR3 in its entirety is CASSFGSGGTQYF.

In this sample, this clone turned up many times. Coverage ceases 3 residues before the CDR3 finishes, and the germline J gene fills in the end. The chain employs TRBV19 and TRBJ2-7; 8 nucleotides line up with TRBD1. This CDR3 is built from 15 residues. Germline V CDR1 and CDR2: LNHDA, SQIVND (reference sequence). V gave up 9 bases and J gave up 4 bases; unmatched junction bases: 14. Incomplete CDR3 DNA: TGTGCCAGCAAAGACAGGGGTCCTAGTGGGTACGAG. Protein sequence: CASKDRGPSGYE. The CDR3 in its entirety is CASKDRGPSGYEQYF. The full variable domain, rest sourced from reference TRBV19 and TRBJ2-7, is DGGITQSPKYLFRKEGQNVTLSCEQNLNHDAMYWYRQDPGQGLRLIYYSQIVNDFQKGDIAEGYSVSREKKESFPLTVTSAQKNPTAFYLCASKDRGPSGYEQYFGPGTRLTVT.

This clone came up a few times. The read ends 3 residues before the CDR3 terminus; that terminus is restored from the germline J gene. The identical CDR3 is also encoded by other nucleotide sequences in the sample. The rearrangement uses TRBV7-2 and TRBJ1-2, with 8 bases that match TRBD1. Losses at the gene ends were 5 bases for V and 4 bases for J; bases not matched to a gene: 3. CDR1 is SGHTA, CDR2 FQGNSA, per germline. The length of the CDR3 is 13 residues. The CDR3 loop is CASSATGVYGYTF. The DNA read from the CDR3 is TGTGCCAGCAGCGCGACAGGGGTCTATGGC.

There are a few counts of this clone. The read halts 3 residues ahead of the CDR3 end, with the missing end drawn from the germline J gene. The sample contains more than one DNA sequence encoding this CDR3. The chain joins TRBV7-6 to TRBJ1-5, with 7 bases aligning to TRBD1. J lost 3 bases, V lost 5 bases, and 4 bases had no gene match. There are 14 residues in the CDR3. Per the germline V gene, CDR1 is SGHVS and CDR2 is FNYEAQ. The DNA read from the CDR3 is TGTGCCAGCAGCCTAGACAGGGACAATCAGCCC. Its translation is CASSLDRDNQP. The whole CDR3 sequence is CASSLDRDNQPQHF.

This clone came up many times. The CDR3 end is not reached by the read, which stops 3 residues before it; the germline J gene fills it in. J is TRBJ2-5 and V is TRBV6-4; 9 positions match TRBD1. This CDR3 region has 14 residues. V trimming: 4 bases; J trimming: 3 bases; junction bases outside the gene matches: 3. Germline values: CDR1 MRHNA, CDR2 SNTAGT. Incomplete CDR3 DNA: TGTGCCAGCAGTGGTGGGGACAGGGAAGAGACC. It specifies CASSGGDREET. The complete CDR3 reads CASSGGDREETQYF.

This clone was seen a handful of times. The read is 3 residues too short to cover the CDR3 end, so that end is filled in from the germline J gene. V gene TRBV5-1 combines with J gene TRBJ2-1; the match to TRBD2 covers 8 bases. The CDR3 is 15 amino acids. The germline V gene has CDR1 SGHRS and CDR2 YFSETQ. V lost 4 bases and J lost 3; bases outside the gene matches: 6. The covered CDR3 bases are TGCGCCAGCAGCGTTGCGGGGGGCGTCTACAATGAG. This gives the protein CASSVAGGVYNE. The whole CDR3 sequence reads CASSVAGGVYNEQFF.

This clone was seen many times. The read is 3 residues too short to cover the CDR3 end, so that end is filled in from the germline J gene. The chain is built from TRBV6-4 and TRBJ2-2; TRBD2 matches at 10 bases. CDR3 size: 14 residues. Trimming took 3 bases from V and 6 from J; bases not matched to a gene: 1. Germline V gene sequence: CDR1 MRHNA, CDR2 SNTAGT. The sequenced CDR3 bases are TGTGCCAGCAGTGAAGCGGGGGGGGCCGGGGAG. Protein: CASSEAGGAGE. The complete CDR3 sequence is CASSEAGGAGELFF.